One and the same sample provided the 27 T cell receptor beta chains below, sequenced in a study of CD8 T cells in ankylosing spondylitis. Study-level findings and limits: Blood of patients with ankylosing spondylitis appeared to be characterized by a TCR beta motif of several highly homologous variants.

MiXCR, applied by TCRdb to the 5' RACE reads, yields one record per CDR3 protein. The sample lists roughly 350,000 distinct CDR3 sequences, roughly 8% occurring once. The antigens for these receptors are not known. Sequences were obtained from blood, either unsorted or a sorted T cell fraction (not recorded which). The receptors originated from a male donor with ankylosing spondylitis.

V gene TRBV15 combines with J gene TRBJ1-3; tentative D call: TRBD1 (5 bases). The CDR3 consists of 15 residues. With 4 bases removed from V and 4 bases from J, the gap between germline ends came to 14 bases. Germline V lookup: CDR1 LNHNV, CDR2 YYDKDF (reference sequence). CDR3 in amino acids: CATSKATEEGNTIYF. As DNA, the CDR3 is TGTGCCACCAGCAAGGCGACAGAAGAAGGAAACACCATATATTTT.

This clonotype has just a few counts. In DNA form, the CDR3 reads TGTGCCAGCTCACCAGCAGCGACGACGAACACCGGGGAGCTGTTTTTT. This translates into CASSPAATTNTGELFF. This rearrangement joins TRBV18 to TRBJ2-2; no reliable D call. This CDR3 spans 16 amino acids. Looked up from germline, CDR1 is KGHSH and CDR2 is LQKENI. Trimming cost V 2 bases and J 0 bases, with 10 bases left between them.

CDR3 sequence (DNA): TGTGCCATCAGTGACAGGGTGGAAGAAAAACTGTTTTTT. Translated, it gives CAISDRVEEKLFF. This rearrangement joins TRBV10-3 to TRBJ1-4, with D perhaps matching TRBD1 (5 bases). The CDR3 has 13 amino acids. Germline V gene lookup returns CDR1 ENHRY and CDR2 SYGVKD. V lost 3 bases to trimming and J lost 8 bases, with 10 bases between them.

The sample holds a few counts of this clonotype. The gene calls are TRBV18 and TRBJ2-3, with D perhaps TRBD2 (5 bases). V was cut by 0 bases and J by 2 bases, with 12 bases left in between. This CDR3 is 16 amino acids long. Germline V CDR1 and CDR2: KGHSH, LQKENI. The CDR3 loop is CASSPPLALATDTQYF. CDR3 coding DNA: TGTGCCAGCTCACCACCGCTAGCTCTGGCCACAGATACGCAGTATTTT.

This chain connects TRBV5-1 to TRBJ2-1; 14 bases align to TRBD2. The germline V gene has CDR1 SGHRS and CDR2 YFSETQ. V lost 8 bases, J lost 4 bases, and 11 bases stayed unmatched. This CDR3 is 17 amino acids long. DNA of the CDR3: TGCGCCAGTCAAAGGCGGACTAGCGGGAGGTTGTACAATGAGCAGTTCTTC. Translation gives CASQRRTSGRLYNEQFF.

At least ten counts were recorded for this clonotype. This chain uses TRBV20-1 with TRBJ2-1, with D uncertain. The CDR3 runs to 14 residues. In germline, CDR1 is DFQATT, CDR2 SNEGSKA (reference sequence). Between the trimmed V and J ends, which lost 6 bases and 0 bases, there was a span of 12 bases. CDR3 region: CSADRLSSYNEQFF. In DNA, the CDR3 is TGCAGTGCCGACCGACTGAGCTCCTACAATGAGCAGTTCTTC.

The rearrangement uses TRBV27 and TRBJ1-5; no clear D gene. With 3 bases removed from V and 0 bases from J, the gap between germline ends came to 9 bases. Germline V gene sequence: CDR1 MNHEY, CDR2 SMNVEV (reference sequence). The CDR3 is 15 residues long. Here the CDR3 reads CASSFQRYSNQPQHF. In DNA, the CDR3 is TGTGCCAGCAGTTTTCAGCGATATAGCAATCAGCCCCAGCATTTT.

The sample holds a few counts of this clonotype. The rearrangement joins TRBV7-2 to TRBJ2-7, with D perhaps TRBD1 (6 bases). CDR1 is SGHTA and CDR2 is FQGNSA in the germline V gene. The V gene lost 1 base and the J gene lost 3 bases, with 16 bases spanning the gap. The CDR3 extends over 16 amino acids. The CDR3 here is CASSLDRQTGLYEQYF. In DNA form, the CDR3 reads TGTGCCAGCAGCTTAGACCGTCAGACAGGACTCTACGAGCAGTACTTC.

This clonotype was observed at least ten times. The chain carries TRBV28 and TRBJ2-1, with 8 nucleotides matching TRBD2. Losses at the gene ends were 4 bases for V and 10 bases for J; bases not matched to a gene: 15. Germline values: CDR1 MDHEN, CDR2 SYDVKM. This CDR3 spans 16 amino acids. The CDR3 sequence is CASSSPGGGLTREQFF. The CDR3 DNA reads as TGTGCCAGCAGTTCCCCGGGGGGGGGACTGACCCGAGAGCAGTTCTTC.

The gene calls are TRBV4-2 and TRBJ2-2; no definite D call. CDR1 and CDR2 from the germline V gene are LGHNA and YNFKEQ. The V and J ends lost 2 bases and 6 bases respectively, with 7 bases between them. The CDR3 consists of 13 residues. The CDR3 bases are TGTGCCAGCAGCCAATTTCCCTCCGGGGAGCTGTTTTTT. Translation: CASSQFPSGELFF.

This clonotype was seen a handful of times. The chain carries TRBV20-1 and TRBJ1-1; D gene uncertain. Germline V gene sequence: CDR1 DFQATT, CDR2 SNEGSKA (reference sequence). V gave up 0 bases and J gave up 2 bases, with 13 bases separating them. The CDR3 consists of 15 residues. Here the CDR3 reads CSARDGRPANTEAFF. The DNA of the CDR3 is TGCAGTGCTAGAGATGGGCGGCCAGCCAACACTGAAGCTTTCTTT.

This clonotype has only a few counts. The chain has TRBV6-4 and TRBJ2-2, with no clear D. The ends were cut back, 0 bases at V and 1 base at J, with 3 bases in the middle. Germline CDR1 reads MRHNA; CDR2 reads SNTAGT. The CDR3 contains 14 residues. CDR3 sequence reads: CASSDSLNTGELFF. In DNA, the CDR3 is TGTGCCAGCAGTGACTCCTTGAACACCGGGGAGCTGTTTTTT.

The V gene is TRBV5-1, the J gene TRBJ2-3; TRBD2 aligns across 12 bases. This CDR3 contains 19 residues. Germline trimming cut 1 base from V and 2 bases from J; bases unmatched to any gene: 11. Germline-derived CDR1 and CDR2 are SGHRS and YFSETQ. For the CDR3, the DNA is TGCGCCAGCAGCTTGTCGATCAGGACTAGCGGGAAGCCCACAGATACGCAGTATTTT. This gives the protein CASSLSIRTSGKPTDTQYF.

The chain is built from TRBV27 and TRBJ2-1, with 7 bases fitting TRBD1. This CDR3 has 14 residues. The germline CDR1 and CDR2 sequences are MNHEY and SMNVEV (reference sequence). The ends lost 10 bases at V and 5 bases at J; junction bases unmatched: 11. The CDR3 spells CATLSGQDDNEQFF. The DNA of the CDR3 is TGTGCCACCCTCAGTGGACAGGACGACAATGAGCAGTTCTTC.

Ten or more counts support this clonotype. CDR3 residues: CASSYGTANTEAFF. CDR3 coding DNA: TGTGCCAGCAGTTACGGGACAGCGAACACTGAAGCTTTCTTT. V is TRBV6-5 and J is TRBJ1-1; 7 positions match TRBD1. The CDR3 consists of 14 residues. Per the germline V gene, CDR1 is MNHEY and CDR2 is SVGAGI. The trim removed 2 bases at V and 1 base at J, leaving 1 base unmatched.

This clonotype was observed a handful of times. The V gene is TRBV12-3 or TRBV12-4, the J gene TRBJ2-7; TRBD1 matches at 10 bases. After removal of 5 bases from V and 7 bases from J, the junction contained 14 bases not matched to a gene. There are 16 residues in the CDR3. This CDR3 is CASSRGRDRGAREQYF. The CDR3 DNA reads TGTGCCAGCAGTAGGGGCCGGGACAGGGGAGCGAGAGAGCAGTACTTC.

The chain links TRBV7-9 to TRBJ2-1; 13 bases are a match to TRBD2. Germline CDR1 is SEHNR and CDR2 is FQNEAQ (reference sequence). V trimming: 11 bases; J trimming: 3 bases; junction bases outside the gene matches: 13. The CDR3 is made up of 17 amino acids. The CDR3 is CAVTGTSGNLFYNEQFF. The CDR3 DNA is TGTGCCGTTACCGGGACTAGCGGGAATTTATTCTACAATGAGCAGTTCTTC.

This clonotype was recorded at least ten times. The chain couples TRBV6-1 to TRBJ1-3, with D unresolved. The germline V gene encodes CDR1 MNHNS and CDR2 SASEGT. Trimming cost V 9 bases and J 4 bases, with 13 bases left between them. The CDR3 covers 13 residues. The CDR3 nucleotides are TGTGCCAGTGGGAGGCGAGGAGGAAACACCATATATTTT. It codes for CASGRRGGNTIYF.

This clonotype occurred a few times. The chain has TRBV12-3 or TRBV12-4 and TRBJ1-1; D is undetermined. The CDR3 loop spans 13 amino acids. V was clipped by 6 bases and J by 4 bases, with 12 bases between them. For the CDR3, the DNA is TGTGCCAGCAGGCTTGGGTTGAGCACTGAAGCTTTCTTT. Its translation is CASRLGLSTEAFF.

J is TRBJ2-7 and V is TRBV5-1, with 8 positions matching TRBD1. Per germline, CDR1 SGHRS and CDR2 YFSETQ. The CDR3 spans 14 residues. V lost 2 bases and J lost 4; bases outside the gene matches: 5. The CDR3 loop reads CASSFTGGRYEQYF. CDR3 bases: TGCGCCAGCAGCTTCACAGGGGGACGGTACGAGCAGTACTTC.

This clonotype occurred many times. The chain has TRBV5-1 and TRBJ2-7; 12 bases fit TRBD1. Losses at the gene ends were 0 bases for V and 1 base for J; bases not matched to a gene: 8. Germline loops: CDR1 SGHRS, CDR2 YFSETQ. The CDR3 spans 18 residues. The CDR3 coding sequence is TGCGCCAGCAGCTTGGTTCTATTGGGACAGGGGGCTTCCTACGAGCAGTACTTC. Its protein product is CASSLVLLGQGASYEQYF.

This clonotype has a handful of counts. This chain joins TRBV12-3 or TRBV12-4 and TRBJ2-1, with 7 bases matching TRBD2. With V trimmed by 7 bases and J by 8 bases, 8 bases remained unmatched. The CDR3 has 13 amino acids. The CDR3 region is CASTPAGLHEQFF. The CDR3 DNA reads TGTGCCAGCACCCCAGCGGGATTGCATGAGCAGTTCTTC.

V gene TRBV12-3 or TRBV12-4 combines with J gene TRBJ1-4, with a tentative D call TRBD1 (6 bases). The CDR3 consists of 14 residues. Trimming took 5 bases from V and 8 from J, leaving 15 bases between them. The CDR3 sequence: CASSPTGRREKLFF. The CDR3 DNA reads TGTGCCAGCAGTCCTACAGGGCGGAGGGAAAAACTGTTTTTT.

This clonotype was counted many times. The genes are TRBV25-1 and TRBJ1-2; D is undetermined. The germline CDR1 and CDR2 sequences are MGHDK and SYGVNS. V was trimmed by 3 bases and J by 2 bases, leaving 13 bases between them. The CDR3 sequence is 15 residues long. CDR3 in amino acids: CASSDLEGSNYGYTF. Here the CDR3 DNA reads TGTGCCAGCAGTGACTTGGAGGGTTCCAACTATGGCTACACCTTC.

The chain joins TRBV5-1 to TRBJ2-1, with 11 nucleotides matching TRBD2. The germline V gene encodes CDR1 SGHRS and CDR2 YFSETQ. Losses at the gene ends were 0 bases for V and 12 bases for J; bases not matched to a gene: 8. The CDR3 is 15 amino acids. The chain's CDR3 is CASSLALAGGPGQFF. CDR3 in DNA: TGCGCCAGCAGCTTGGCCTTAGCGGGAGGGCCTGGGCAGTTCTTC.

The sample holds many counts of this clonotype. This rearrangement joins TRBV29-1 to TRBJ2-1; 9 bases are a match to TRBD2. Germline CDR1 SQVTM, CDR2 ANQGSEA. The trim removed 6 bases at V and 7 bases at J, leaving 10 bases unmatched. This CDR3 comprises 14 residues. CDR3 coding DNA: TGCAGCGTGGGTCTAGCGGGAAGGGTAAATGAGCAGTTCTTC. Translating gives CSVGLAGRVNEQFF.

This clonotype was observed a few times. The gene calls are TRBV12-3 or TRBV12-4 and TRBJ2-7; TRBD1 agrees at 8 bases. CDR3 size: 16 residues. V dropped 1 base and J dropped 4; count of bases not matched to a gene: 9. Here the CDR3 reads CASSLGRQGLRYEQYF. The CDR3 region has the DNA TGTGCCAGCAGTTTAGGGAGACAGGGGCTGAGGTACGAGCAGTACTTC.